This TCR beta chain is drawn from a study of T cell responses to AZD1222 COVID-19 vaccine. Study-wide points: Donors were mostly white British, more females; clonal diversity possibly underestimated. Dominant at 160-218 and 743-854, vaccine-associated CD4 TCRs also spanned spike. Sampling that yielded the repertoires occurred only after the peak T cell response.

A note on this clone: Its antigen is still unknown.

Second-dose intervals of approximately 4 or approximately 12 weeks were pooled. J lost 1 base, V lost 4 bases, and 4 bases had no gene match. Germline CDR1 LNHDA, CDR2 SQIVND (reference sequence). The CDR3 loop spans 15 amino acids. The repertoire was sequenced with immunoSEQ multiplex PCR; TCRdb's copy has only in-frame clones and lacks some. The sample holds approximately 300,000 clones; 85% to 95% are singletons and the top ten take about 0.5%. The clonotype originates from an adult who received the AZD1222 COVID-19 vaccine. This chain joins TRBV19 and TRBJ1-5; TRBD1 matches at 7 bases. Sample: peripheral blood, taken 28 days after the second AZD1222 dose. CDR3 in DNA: TGTGCCAGTAGTACCAGGGGACAGAGCAATCAGCCCCAGCATTTT. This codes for CASSTRGQSNQPQHF.